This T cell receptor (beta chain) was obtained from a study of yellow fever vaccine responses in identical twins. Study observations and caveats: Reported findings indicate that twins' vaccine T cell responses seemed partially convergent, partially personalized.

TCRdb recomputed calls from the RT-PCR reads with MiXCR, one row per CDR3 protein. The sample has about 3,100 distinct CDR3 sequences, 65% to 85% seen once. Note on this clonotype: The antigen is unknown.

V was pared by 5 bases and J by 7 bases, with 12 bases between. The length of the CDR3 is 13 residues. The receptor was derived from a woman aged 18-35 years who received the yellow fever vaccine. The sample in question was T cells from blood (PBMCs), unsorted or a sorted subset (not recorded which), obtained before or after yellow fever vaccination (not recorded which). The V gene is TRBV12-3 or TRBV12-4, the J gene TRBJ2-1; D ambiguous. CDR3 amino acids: CASSPIPGNEQFF. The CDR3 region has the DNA TGTGCCAGCAGTCCCATCCCCGGGAATGAGCAGTTCTTC.